Shown below are 11 T cell receptor beta chains from a single sample sequenced in a study of shared clonotypes between healthy human individuals. Assay used: immunoSEQ multiplex PCR; TCRdb lists only in-frame clones, some missing. The data hold roughly 2.5 million clones, with around 94% observed a single time. The source material was naive CD4+ T cells sorted from blood. Subset here: CD45RA+ positively selected. The receptors stem from a man younger than 30 in good health.

The J gene is TRBJ2-3, the V gene TRBV4-3; 15 positions match TRBD2. Germline V lookup: CDR1 LGHNA, CDR2 YSLEER. The V and J ends lost 2 bases and 4 bases, in that order; junction bases with no gene match: 10. This CDR3 is built from 19 residues. This CDR3 is CASSQRAGTSGRSPDTQYF. In DNA, the CDR3 is TGCGCCAGCAGCCAAAGAGCCGGGACTAGCGGGAGGAGTCCAGATACGCAGTATTTT.

The chain is built from TRBV11-2 and TRBJ1-5; possibly TRBD1 for D (5 bases). Trimming cost V 2 bases and J 4 bases, with 15 bases left between them. The CDR3 loop spans 16 amino acids. The V gene's germline CDR1 is SGHAT and CDR2 FQNNGV. The CDR3 protein is CASSLSGTVINQPQHF. The CDR3 bases are TGTGCCAGCAGCTTATCCGGGACCGTGATAAATCAGCCCCAGCATTTT. The full variable domain, completed using reference TRBV11-2 and TRBJ1-5, is EAGVAQSPRYKIIEKRQSVAFWCNPISGHATLYWYQQILGQGPKLLIQFQNNGVVDDSQLPKDRFSAERLKGVDSTLKIQPAKLEDSAVYLCASSLSGTVINQPQHFGDGTRLSIL.

This clone was picked up one time. This rearrangement joins TRBV15 to TRBJ1-2; a weak D match, TRBD1 (5 bases). CDR1 is LNHNV and CDR2 is YYDKDF in the germline V gene (reference sequence). This CDR3 has 17 residues. V was cut by 3 bases and J by 6 bases, with 23 bases left in between. The CDR3 region is CATSRGGVERDLNGYTF. CDR3 DNA sequence: TGTGCCACCAGCAGGGGTGGCGTGGAGAGGGACCTTAATGGCTACACCTTC.

The chain is built from TRBV5-1 and TRBJ2-5; TRBD2 might be the D (5 bases). Trimming shortened V by 0 bases and J by 7 bases, and 10 bases separated the two germline ends. The CDR3 spans 13 residues. In germline, CDR1 is SGHRS, CDR2 YFSETQ. The chain's CDR3 is CASSLDSRGTQYF. The CDR3 DNA reads as TGCGCCAGCAGCTTGGACTCTCGGGGGACCCAGTACTTC.

This CDR3 is CATQGYTEAFF. The CDR3 DNA sequence: TGTGCCACACAGGGTTACACTGAAGCTTTCTTT. The chain couples TRBV10-3 to TRBJ1-1, with D possibly being TRBD1 (6 bases). Germline V gene data show CDR1 as ENHRY and CDR2 as SYGVKD. V dropped 10 bases and J dropped 3 bases, with 9 bases sitting between them. The CDR3 runs to 11 residues.

This chain links TRBV4-1 with TRBJ2-5; D not certain. Germline CDR1 and CDR2: MGHRA and YSYEKL. Trimming stripped 6 bases from V and 3 bases from J, with 14 bases between. This CDR3 has 14 amino acids. The DNA for the CDR3 is TGCGCCAGCAGGGAGCTAGGAGAAAAAGAGACCCAGTACTTC. Protein sequence: CASRELGEKETQYF.

The J gene is TRBJ1-1, the V gene TRBV7-2; a possible D gene is TRBD1 (6 bases). Looked up from germline, CDR1 is SGHTA and CDR2 is FQGNSA. Trimming stripped 5 bases from V and 5 bases from J, with 15 bases between. The CDR3 spans 14 residues. CDR3 residues: CASSAPQGRTEAFF. CDR3 nucleotides: TGTGCCAGCAGCGCCCCACAGGGTCGGACTGAAGCTTTCTTT.

The chain carries TRBV28 and TRBJ1-2; no firm D call. The CDR3 spans 13 residues. CDR1 is MDHEN, CDR2 SYDVKM, per germline. V was pared by 4 bases and J by 6 bases, with 12 bases between. DNA for the CDR3: TGTGCCAGCAGTTACCCATCCGCAGATGGCTACACCTTC. This translates into CASSYPSADGYTF.

V gene TRBV18 combines with J gene TRBJ1-1, with D unclear. The germline V gene has CDR1 KGHSH and CDR2 LQKENI. The CDR3 length is 16 residues. V lost 2 bases and J lost 6, with 19 bases in between. CDR3 sequence: CASSPGRLSATSEAFF. For the CDR3, the DNA is TGTGCCAGCTCACCAGGTCGACTCTCAGCAACCTCTGAAGCTTTCTTT. The full variable domain, in which reference TRBV18 and TRBJ1-1 provide the parts outside the CDR3, is NAGVMQNPRHLVRRRGQEARLRCSPMKGHSHVYWYRQLPEEGLKFMVYLQKENIIDESGMPKERFSAEFPKEGPSILRIQQVVRGDSAAYFCASSPGRLSATSEAFFGQGTRLTVV.

This clone was recorded only once. The V call is TRBV7-8, the J call TRBJ2-5; D possibly matches TRBD1 or TRBD2 (5 bases each). This CDR3 has 16 amino acids. The V end was cut by 5 bases, the J end by 5 bases, with 21 bases between. CDR1 SGHVS and CDR2 FQNEAQ come from the germline V gene. CDR3 coding DNA: TGTGCCAGCAGCCAAGGGGTGGGCCAGAGAGGGGAGACCCAGTACTTC. Translated: CASSQGVGQRGETQYF.

V usage is TRBV11-3 and J usage is TRBJ1-2; no clear D gene. This CDR3 is built from 17 residues. Germline values: CDR1 SGHNT, CDR2 YENEEA. V lost 4 bases and J lost 3, with 21 bases in between. CDR3 DNA: TGTGCCAGCAGCTCCAAGGCCTTGATTTCGGGTCACTATGGCTACACCTTC. Translated: CASSSKALISGHYGYTF.